Following are 25 T cell receptor beta chains from one sample sequenced in a study of blood T cells in healthy people across ages (dated by TCRdb to between 2015 and 2016). Library creation used 5' RACE. A second PCR of about 6 to 11 cycles was performed with a sample-barcoded 5' primer and a J-beta primer mix. TCRdb passed the public sequencing reads through fastp at Q25 and MiXCR, retaining productive beta sequences. Duplicate CDR3 protein sequences are folded into a single record with the most common DNA and genes. The sample contains fewer than 2 million distinct CDR3 sequences, roughly 43% of them found a single time. About 21% of the sample is taken by the ten largest. Material for sequencing was blood. Every receptor here comes from a human donor in good health.

The chain combines TRBV20-1 with TRBJ2-7, with 7 nucleotides matching TRBD2. The CDR3 covers 14 residues. With 0 bases clipped from V and 2 bases from J, the junction kept 4 bases outside the gene matches. Germline V CDR1 and CDR2: DFQATT, SNEGSKA (reference sequence). DNA of the CDR3: TGCAGTGCTAGAGATACGGGGGGTCCCTACGAGCAGTACTTC. It is translated as CSARDTGGPYEQYF.

This clonotype has a handful of counts. CDR3: CAISGSYQETQYF. The CDR3 DNA reads as TGTGCCATCAGTGGTTCGTACCAAGAGACCCAGTACTTC. The chain links TRBV10-3 to TRBJ2-5; D remains ambiguous. Germline loops: CDR1 ENHRY, CDR2 SYGVKD. CDR3 length: 13 amino acids. V dropped 4 bases and J dropped 0 bases, with 6 bases sitting between them.

The chain couples TRBV20-1 to TRBJ1-2, with D unclear. CDR3 size: 16 residues. Trimming pared 5 bases from V and 11 bases from J, leaving 30 bases between. The germline V gene has CDR1 DFQATT and CDR2 SNEGSKA (reference sequence). The CDR3 sequence: CSASALRGLPSSDYTF. The CDR3 DNA sequence: TGCAGTGCTTCTGCCCTACGAGGACTACCCAGTTCAGATTACACCTTC.

The rearrangement uses TRBV7-2 and TRBJ1-3, with 9 bases fitting TRBD1. In germline, CDR1 is SGHTA, CDR2 FQGNSA. There are 17 residues in the CDR3. J gave up 0 bases and V 5 bases, and 8 bases lay outside the gene matches. In nucleotides, the CDR3 is TGTGCCAGCAGCCCTGTCCCGACAGGGGGCTCTGGAAACACCATATATTTT. Translation: CASSPVPTGGSGNTIYF.

This clonotype was counted many times. The V gene is TRBV29-1, the J gene TRBJ2-3; the D is unclear. Looked up from germline, CDR1 is SQVTM and CDR2 is ANQGSEA. The germline V and J ends were trimmed by 6 bases and 3 bases, with 13 bases remaining between them. This CDR3 spans 13 amino acids. As DNA, the CDR3 is TGCAGCGTCCGGGCCTTTGGGACAGATACGCAGTATTTT. Its protein is CSVRAFGTDTQYF.

This chain's CDR3 is CASSLGILNEQYF. In DNA, the CDR3 is TGTGCCAGCAGCCTAGGGATCCTCAATGAGCAGTACTTC. The chain combines TRBV7-3 with TRBJ2-5; D is unclear. Per the germline V gene, CDR1 is SGHTA and CDR2 is FQGTGA. The CDR3 contains 13 residues. The V gene lost 5 bases and the J gene lost 11 bases, with 18 bases spanning the gap. The full variable domain, in which reference TRBV7-3 and TRBJ2-5 provide the parts outside the CDR3, is GAGVSQTPSNKVTEKGKYVELRCDPISGHTALYWYRQSLGQGPEFLIYFQGTGAADDSGLPNDRFFAVRPEGSVSTLKIQRTERGDSAVYLCASSLGILNEQYFGPGTRLLVL.

This clonotype turned up a few times. The V and J genes are TRBV2 and TRBJ1-4, with TRBD1 matching 9 bases. Germline CDR1 is SNHLY and CDR2 is FYNNEI. This CDR3 region has 15 residues. V shed 4 bases, J shed 8 bases, and the junction held 8 bases outside the gene matches. CDR3 sequence: CASSAWDREREKLFF. In DNA form, the CDR3 reads TGTGCCAGCAGTGCCTGGGACAGGGAAAGAGAAAAACTGTTTTTT.

The chain couples TRBV29-1 to TRBJ2-1, with D hard to call. V dropped 3 bases and J dropped 4 bases, with 4 bases sitting between them. The CDR3 is 11 residues long. Looked up from germline, CDR1 is SQVTM and CDR2 is ANQGSEA. DNA for the CDR3: TGCAGCGTTGACAAATACAATGAGCAGTTCTTC. Encoded protein: CSVDKYNEQFF.

In its sample, this clonotype was seen once. This chain joins TRBV25-1 and TRBJ1-2, with D uncertain. Per germline, CDR1 MGHDK and CDR2 SYGVNS. V was clipped by 0 bases and J by 2 bases, with 4 bases between them. The CDR3 length is 13 residues. CDR3 residues: CASSEYSNYGYTF. In nucleotides, the CDR3 is TGTGCCAGCAGTGAATACAGCAACTATGGCTACACCTTC.

The chain recombines TRBV4-2 with TRBJ1-5, with D possibly matching TRBD1 (5 bases). Trimming removed 1 base from V and 0 bases from J, with 10 bases in between. CDR1 is LGHNA and CDR2 is YNFKEQ in the germline V gene. The CDR3 totals 16 residues. The CDR3 DNA reads as TGTGCCAGCAGCCAAGGGGGGGACCCTAGCAATCAGCCCCAGCATTTT. It yields the protein CASSQGGDPSNQPQHF.

This clonotype has only a few counts. This chain's CDR3 is CAWNLGETQYF. DNA for the CDR3: TGTGCCTGGAATCTCGGGGAGACCCAGTACTTC. The V call is TRBV30, the J call TRBJ2-5; D not resolved. CDR3 length: 11 residues. Per germline, CDR1 GTSNPN and CDR2 SVGIG (reference sequence). Trimming left V 4 bases short and J 5 bases short, with 8 bases between. Full variable domain (outside the CDR3, taken from reference TRBV30 and TRBJ2-5): SQTIHQWPATLVQPVGSPLSLECTVEGTSNPNLYWYRQAAGRGLQLLFYSVGIGQISSEVPQNLSASRPQDRQFILSSKKLLLSDSGFYLCAWNLGETQYFGPGTRLLVL.

J is TRBJ1-4 and V is TRBV4-1; D not certain. The CDR3 contains 13 residues. The V gene lost 3 bases and the J gene lost 10 bases, with 12 bases spanning the gap. CDR1 and CDR2 (germline): MGHRA, YSYEKL. In nucleotides, the CDR3 is TGCGCCAGCAGCCAGGAAATACGCGGAAAACTGTTTTTT. This codes for CASSQEIRGKLFF.

This chain links TRBV7-2 with TRBJ2-1, with 8 bases lining up with TRBD2. This CDR3 spans 16 amino acids. Germline CDR1 and CDR2: SGHTA and FQGNSA. V was pared by 5 bases and J by 4 bases, with 10 bases of the junction left unmatched. CDR3 in DNA: TGTGCCAGCAGCACCAGGAGCGGGGGACCTTACAATGAGCAGTTCTTC. Translating it yields CASSTRSGGPYNEQFF.

This sequence joins TRBV12-3 or TRBV12-4 and TRBJ2-4; 8 bases agree with TRBD1. Trimming removed 6 bases from V and 4 bases from J; junction bases left unmatched: 8. The CDR3 consists of 15 residues. This CDR3 is CASRGAGGKKNIQYF. The CDR3 bases are TGTGCCAGCAGAGGGGCAGGGGGCAAAAAAAACATTCAGTACTTC.

This clonotype showed up just a few times. The rearrangement links TRBV9 to TRBJ2-5; D is perhaps TRBD1 (6 bases). V lost 0 bases and J 2 bases, leaving 11 bases between the germline ends. The CDR3 is 15 amino acids. Germline assignment: CDR1 SGDLS and CDR2 YYNGEE. The CDR3 reads CASSVVPRGQETQYF. The CDR3 DNA reads as TGTGCCAGCAGCGTAGTTCCCAGGGGTCAAGAGACCCAGTACTTC.

The rearrangement joins TRBV5-1 to TRBJ2-1, with 11 bases that match TRBD2. The germline V gene encodes CDR1 SGHRS and CDR2 YFSETQ. The CDR3 runs to 17 residues. The V gene end was trimmed by 5 bases and the J gene end by 6 bases; junction bases not matched to a gene: 13. The DNA for the CDR3 is TGCGCCAGCAGTAACGAAATTAGCGGGGGGGCCCCCAATGAGCAGTTCTTC. Its translation is CASSNEISGGAPNEQFF.

The chain couples TRBV12-3 or TRBV12-4 to TRBJ2-5; TRBD1 agrees at 9 bases. The DNA end lines up better with TRBJ2-1; the J call may be wrong. The CDR3 runs to 15 residues. This chain's CDR3 is CASSALGQGQETQFF. DNA for the CDR3: TGTGCCAGCAGTGCCCTGGGACAGGGACAAGAGACCCAGTTCTTC.

The chain has TRBV20-1 and TRBJ2-1; D perhaps matches TRBD1 (5 bases). V shed 2 bases and J shed 7 bases, with 12 bases lying between them. Germline CDR1 DFQATT, CDR2 SNEGSKA (reference sequence). This CDR3 spans 13 amino acids. The CDR3 spells CSARPGLTNEQFF. CDR3 nucleotides: TGCAGTGCTAGACCAGGGTTGACTAATGAGCAGTTCTTC.

This clonotype was picked up a small number of times. The CDR3 is CSVHRALEAFF. The CDR3 DNA is TGCAGCGTTCACAGAGCCTTAGAAGCTTTCTTT. The chain carries TRBV29-1 and TRBJ1-1; no reliable D call. Germline V gene lookup returns CDR1 SQVTM and CDR2 ANQGSEA. Trimming removed 5 bases from V and 8 bases from J, with 12 bases in between. The CDR3 loop spans 11 amino acids. The whole variable domain, remainder taken from reference TRBV29-1 and TRBJ1-1, is SAVISQKPSRDICQRGTSLTIQCQVDSQVTMMFWYRQQPGQSLTLIATANQGSEATYESGFVIDKFPISRPNLTFSTLTVSNMSPEDSSIYLCSVHRALEAFFGQGTRLTVV.

The V gene is TRBV27, the J gene TRBJ2-1; 9 bases align to TRBD2. With 1 base clipped from V and 7 bases from J, the junction kept 8 bases outside the gene matches. CDR1 is MNHEY and CDR2 is SMNVEV in the germline V gene (reference sequence). This CDR3 is 16 amino acids long. The CDR3 spells CASSLYLAGVGNEQFF. The DNA of the CDR3 is TGTGCCAGCAGTTTATATTTAGCGGGGGTGGGGAATGAGCAGTTCTTC.

The chain is built from TRBV6-2 or TRBV6-3 and TRBJ1-5; TRBD1 matches at 8 bases. V lost 4 bases to trimming and J lost 7 bases; unmatched junction nucleotides: 12. CDR3 length equals 16 residues. Germline V CDR1 and CDR2: MNHEY, SVGEGT. The CDR3 sequence is CASSLRGQGSGQPQHF. DNA for the CDR3: TGTGCCAGCAGTTTACGAGGACAGGGTAGTGGGCAGCCCCAGCATTTT.

The chain recombines TRBV28 with TRBJ2-5, with TRBD1 identical over 7 bases. The length of the CDR3 is 16 residues. Germline V gene sequence: CDR1 MDHEN, CDR2 SYDVKM. After removal of 6 bases from V and 5 bases from J, the junction contained 15 bases not matched to a gene. The CDR3 is CASSYDMTGNDETQYF. Written as DNA, the CDR3 is TGTGCCAGCAGCTACGATATGACAGGGAACGATGAGACCCAGTACTTC.

This clonotype was counted a few times. The chain employs TRBV20-1 and TRBJ2-1; tentatively, D is TRBD1 (5 bases). Trimming removed 1 base from V and 0 bases from J, with 13 bases in between. There are 16 residues in the CDR3. The germline gives CDR1 DFQATT, CDR2 SNEGSKA (reference sequence). CDR3 DNA: TGCAGTGCTAGAGTTAGGGGTCGTAGCTCCTACAATGAGCAGTTCTTC. Translated, it gives CSARVRGRSSYNEQFF.

This clonotype was observed a few times. Since no conserved phenylalanine or tryptophan closes the CDR3, a read error is the likely cause. This chain joins TRBV12-3 or TRBV12-4 and TRBJ2-2, with a tentative D call TRBD1 (7 bases). This CDR3 spans 16 amino acids. V was pared by 1 base and J by 1 base, with 10 bases between. The CDR3: CASSLGQGGNTGELFV. The DNA for the CDR3 is TGTGCCAGCAGTTTAGGACAGGGAGGGAACACCGGGGAGCTGTTTGTT.

V and J are TRBV20-1 and TRBJ2-7; D gene uncertain. From germline, CDR1 is DFQATT and CDR2 SNEGSKA (reference sequence). The CDR3 covers 14 residues. Trimming shortened V by 0 bases and J by 1 base, and 10 bases separated the two germline ends. CDR3 in DNA: TGCAGTGCTAGAGATGAAGGCTCTTCCTACGAGCAGTACTTC. It is translated as CSARDEGSSYEQYF.